This TCR beta chain was obtained from a study of CD4 T cells in relation to SARS-CoV-2 and coronaviruses. As for the study in general: PBMCs were cultured with antigen for nine to eleven days before TCR beta sequencing.

The germline V gene has CDR1 LNHDA and CDR2 SQIVND (reference sequence). V lost 3 bases, J lost 2 bases, and 7 bases lay in between. CDR3 length equals 13 residues. A note on this clone: Its antigen remains unidentified.

General study points: Crossreactive clones expanded significantly less to SARS-CoV-2 than monoreactive clones.

Sequencing used immunoSEQ multiplex PCR; TCRdb keeps in-frame clones, though not all of them. The sample consists of 19,000 or so clones, approximately 78% of them appearing once. Before the COVID-19 pandemic, during about 2011-2019, CD4+ T cells were taken from unexposed donors. Isolation of CD4+ T cells took place after roughly nine days in culture. PBMCs were plated at two million per well in IL-2-containing medium. The sample taken for sequencing was CD4+ T cells from PBMCs, cultured in vitro. The source of this sequence is a human donor in good health. The chain carries TRBV19 and TRBJ1-2; no clear D gene. The CDR3 DNA follows: TGTGCCAGTAGTATTCGATTAAACTATGGCTACACCTTC. Its translation: CASSIRLNYGYTF.